This T cell receptor (beta chain) was found in a study of shared clonotypes between healthy human individuals. Across the whole study: Three plates each covered CD4 naive and memory; CD8 naive two, CD8 memory one.

In germline, CDR1 is MNHNS, CDR2 SASEGT. The CDR3 spans 15 residues. The V and J ends lost 3 bases and 4 bases respectively, with 15 bases between them. The repertoire was sequenced with immunoSEQ multiplex PCR; TCRdb's copy has only in-frame clones and lacks some. The repertoire holds over a million clones, 75% seen once, with around 1.5% in the top ten. The specimen was memory CD4+ T cells sorted from blood. Stated subset: CD45RA-negative fraction. The sequence was collected from a young man in good health. The chain carries TRBV6-1 and TRBJ1-2; tentative D call: TRBD1 (5 bases). CDR3 amino acids: CASSDLGRRPYGYTF. CDR3 nucleotide sequence: TGTGCCAGCAGTGACTTGGGACGGCGACCCTATGGCTACACCTTC.